Described below is a single TCR beta chain sequence and its context. What it binds is not known. The data stem from a study of identical twins. TCRdb fed the 5' RACE reads into MiXCR, producing one record per CDR3 protein. The sample holds 1.5 million or so distinct CDR3 sequences, under 35% seen once. The J segment lost 1 base and the V segment lost 6 bases, leaving 9 bases of the junction unmatched. The CDR3 length is 16 residues. General study results and limits: Monozygotic twins shared more out-of-frame TCR alpha than recombination models predicted. Whereas memory repertoires showed no such difference, abundant cord blood beta clonotypes carried fewer insertions. Out-of-frame alpha sequences shared by twins showed excess low generation probability.

The clonotype comes from a newborn girl in good health. The sample consisted of cord blood. The J gene is TRBJ1-2, the V gene TRBV12-3 or TRBV12-4; 9 nucleotides agree with TRBD1. CDR3 DNA sequence: TGTGCCAGCAGACTAAGCGGGACAGGGAATAACTATGGCTACACCTTC. Translated, it gives CASRLSGTGNNYGYTF.